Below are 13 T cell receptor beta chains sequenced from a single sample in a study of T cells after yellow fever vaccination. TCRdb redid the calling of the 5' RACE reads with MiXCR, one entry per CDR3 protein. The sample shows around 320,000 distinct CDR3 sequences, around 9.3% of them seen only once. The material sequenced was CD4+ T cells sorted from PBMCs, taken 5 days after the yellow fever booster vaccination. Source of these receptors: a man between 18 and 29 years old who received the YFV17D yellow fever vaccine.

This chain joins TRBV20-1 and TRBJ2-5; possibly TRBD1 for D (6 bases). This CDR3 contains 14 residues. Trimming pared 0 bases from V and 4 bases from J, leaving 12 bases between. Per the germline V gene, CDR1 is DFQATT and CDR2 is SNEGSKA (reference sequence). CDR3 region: CSAREAGAGETQYF. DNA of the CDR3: TGCAGTGCTAGAGAGGCAGGGGCGGGAGAGACCCAGTACTTC.

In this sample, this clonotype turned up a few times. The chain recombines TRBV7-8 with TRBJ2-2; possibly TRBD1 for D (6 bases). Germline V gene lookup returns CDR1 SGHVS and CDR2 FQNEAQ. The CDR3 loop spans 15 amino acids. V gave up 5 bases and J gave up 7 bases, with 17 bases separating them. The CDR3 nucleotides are TGTGCCAGCAGCGAAGACAGGATCCGGAGCGGGGAGCTGTTTTTT. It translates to CASSEDRIRSGELFF.

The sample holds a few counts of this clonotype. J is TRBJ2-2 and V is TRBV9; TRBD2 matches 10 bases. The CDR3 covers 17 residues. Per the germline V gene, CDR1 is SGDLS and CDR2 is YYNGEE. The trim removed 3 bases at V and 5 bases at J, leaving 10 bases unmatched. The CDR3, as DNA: TGTGCCAGCAGCGCCAGGACTAGCGGCCTAGGTACCGGGGAGCTGTTTTTT. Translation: CASSARTSGLGTGELFF.

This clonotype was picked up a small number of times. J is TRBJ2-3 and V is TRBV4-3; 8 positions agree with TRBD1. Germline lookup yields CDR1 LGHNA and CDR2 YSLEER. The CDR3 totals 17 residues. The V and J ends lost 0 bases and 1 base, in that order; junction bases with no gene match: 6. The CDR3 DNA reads TGCGCCAGCAGCCAAGATTACACGGACAGGGGCACAGATACGCAGTATTTT. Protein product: CASSQDYTDRGTDTQYF.

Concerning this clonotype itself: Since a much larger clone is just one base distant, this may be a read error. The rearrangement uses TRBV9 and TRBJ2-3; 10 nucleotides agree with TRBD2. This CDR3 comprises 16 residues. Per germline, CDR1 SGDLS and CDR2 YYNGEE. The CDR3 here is CASSVLAGARTVTQYF. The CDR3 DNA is TGTGCCAGCAGCGTCCTAGCGGGGGCTCGCACAGTTACGCAGTATTTT.

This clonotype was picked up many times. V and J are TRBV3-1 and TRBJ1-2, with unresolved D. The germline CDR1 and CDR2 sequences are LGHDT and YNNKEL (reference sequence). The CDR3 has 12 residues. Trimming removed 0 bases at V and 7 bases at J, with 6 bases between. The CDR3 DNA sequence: TGTGCCAGCAGCCAAGAGGAGCTTGGCTACACCTTC. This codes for CASSQEELGYTF. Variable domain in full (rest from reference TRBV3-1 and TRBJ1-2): DTAVSQTPKYLVTQMGNDKSIKCEQNLGHDTMYWYKQDSKKFLKIMFSYNNKELIINETVPNRFSPKSPDKAHLNLHINSLELGDSAVYFCASSQEELGYTFGSGTRLTVV.

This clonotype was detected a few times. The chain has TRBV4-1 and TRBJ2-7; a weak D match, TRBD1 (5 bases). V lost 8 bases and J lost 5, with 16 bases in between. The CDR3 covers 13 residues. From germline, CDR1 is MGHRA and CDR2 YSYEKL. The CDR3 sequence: CASDPGNWDEQYV. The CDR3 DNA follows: TGCGCCAGCGACCCAGGGAACTGGGACGAGCAGTACGTC.

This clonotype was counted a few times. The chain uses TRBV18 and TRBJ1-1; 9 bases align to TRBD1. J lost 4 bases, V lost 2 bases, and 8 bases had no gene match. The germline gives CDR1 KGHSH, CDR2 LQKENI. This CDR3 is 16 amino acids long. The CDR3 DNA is TGTGCCAGCTCACCAGTTCCCGGGACAGGGCCCACTGAAGCTTTCTTT. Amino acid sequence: CASSPVPGTGPTEAFF.

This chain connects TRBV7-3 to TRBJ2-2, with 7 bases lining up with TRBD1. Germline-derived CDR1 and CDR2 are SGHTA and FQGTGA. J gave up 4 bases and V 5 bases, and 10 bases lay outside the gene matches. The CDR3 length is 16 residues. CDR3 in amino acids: CASSPTGGQPTGELFF. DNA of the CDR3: TGTGCCAGCAGCCCAACTGGGGGACAGCCCACCGGGGAGCTGTTTTTT.

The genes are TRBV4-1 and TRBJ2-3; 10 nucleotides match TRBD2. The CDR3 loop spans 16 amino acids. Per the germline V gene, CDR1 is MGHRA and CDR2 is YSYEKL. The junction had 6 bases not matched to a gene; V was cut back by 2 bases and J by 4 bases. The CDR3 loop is CASSQLGTSASDTQYF. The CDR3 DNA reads TGCGCCAGCAGCCAACTAGGGACTAGCGCATCAGATACGCAGTATTTT.

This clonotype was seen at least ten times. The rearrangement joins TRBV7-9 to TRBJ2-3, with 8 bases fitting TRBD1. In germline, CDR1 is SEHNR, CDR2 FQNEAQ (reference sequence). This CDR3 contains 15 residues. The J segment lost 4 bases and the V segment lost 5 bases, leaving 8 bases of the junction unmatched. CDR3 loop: CASSRQGIEADTQYF. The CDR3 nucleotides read TGTGCCAGCAGCCGACAGGGGATAGAGGCAGATACGCAGTATTTT.

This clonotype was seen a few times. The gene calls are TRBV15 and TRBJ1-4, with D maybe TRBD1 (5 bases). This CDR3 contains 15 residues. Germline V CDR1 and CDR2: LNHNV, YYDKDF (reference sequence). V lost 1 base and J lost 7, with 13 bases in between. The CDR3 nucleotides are TGTGCCACCAGCAGAGCCCAGGGATTGGGTGAAAAACTGTTTTTT. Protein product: CATSRAQGLGEKLFF.

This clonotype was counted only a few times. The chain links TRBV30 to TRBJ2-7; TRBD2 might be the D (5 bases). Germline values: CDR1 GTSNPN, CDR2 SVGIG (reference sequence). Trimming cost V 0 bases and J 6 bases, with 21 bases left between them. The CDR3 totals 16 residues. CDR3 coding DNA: TGTGCCTGGAGTGTAAGCCGGACTGGGAAAGGCGGCGAGCAGTACTTC. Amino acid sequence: CAWSVSRTGKGGEQYF.